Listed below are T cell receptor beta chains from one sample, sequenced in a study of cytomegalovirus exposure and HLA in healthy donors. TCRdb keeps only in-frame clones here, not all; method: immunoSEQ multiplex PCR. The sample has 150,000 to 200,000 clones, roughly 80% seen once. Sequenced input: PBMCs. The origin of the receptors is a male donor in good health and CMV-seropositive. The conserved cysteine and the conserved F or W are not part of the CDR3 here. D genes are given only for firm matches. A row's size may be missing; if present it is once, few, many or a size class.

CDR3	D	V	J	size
ASSYTGLAGADGTQY	TRBD2	TRBV7-6	TRBJ2-3	-
ASSLDGRGAGNTIY	TRBD1	TRBV13	TRBJ1-3	-
ASSESAGLGSAF	-	TRBV10-1	TRBJ2-1	-
ASSVNSKETQY	-	TRBV6-1	TRBJ2-5	-
ASSLRTGDYGYT	TRBD1	TRBV18	TRBJ1-2	-
ASSISVRTGGAF	TRBD1	TRBV19	TRBJ1-1	-
TSSARIAGGAGETQY	-	TRBV1	TRBJ2-5	-
AISESEVSTEAF	-	TRBV10-3	TRBJ1-1	-
ASSLVQGSTDTQY	-	TRBV5-1	TRBJ2-3	-
ATSPNPIPALGGNTEAF	-	TRBV15	TRBJ1-1	once
ASSPLGQGGEQY	-	TRBV18	TRBJ2-7	-
ASSFVGGGFNEQF	TRBD2	TRBV7-9	TRBJ2-1	-
ASSYEGRGYT	-	TRBV6-5	TRBJ1-2	-
SSSLGIAGNYGYT	-	TRBV7-9	TRBJ1-2	-
ASSPTGLADYEQY	TRBD2	TRBV28	TRBJ2-7	once
ASSPITRHNEQF	-	TRBV19	TRBJ2-1	-
ASSEKGQGVRTEAF	TRBD1	TRBV7-9	TRBJ1-1	-
ASSPTTGLNTEAF	TRBD1	TRBV18	TRBJ1-1	-
ASSLFTGTGGYEQY	TRBD1	TRBV27	TRBJ2-7	-
ACYTGDNYGYT	TRBD1	TRBV30	TRBJ1-2	-
AIEGARDGYT	TRBD1	TRBV6-6	TRBJ1-2	-
ASRPYISSYNEQF	-	TRBV2	TRBJ2-1	few
ASSLGGAGELF	TRBD2	TRBV11-2	TRBJ2-2	-
ASSSYGQGSSTDTQY	TRBD1	TRBV27	TRBJ2-3	-
ASSQQGLGNEQF	-	TRBV27	TRBJ2-1	-
ASSPGGYEQF	-	TRBV11-2	TRBJ2-1	-
ASSDGGRAGNEQF	TRBD2	TRBV10-1	TRBJ2-1	-
ASSALGDRGQPQH	TRBD1	TRBV18	TRBJ1-5	once
ASSNSQIYEQY	-	TRBV7-2	TRBJ2-7	-
AWTGTSVGNTIY	-	TRBV30	TRBJ1-3	-
ASSPPGLNEQF	-	TRBV11-2	TRBJ2-1	few
ASSLTGLENEQF	-	TRBV7-9	TRBJ2-1	-
ASSLKTVESSYNSPLH	-	TRBV7-2	TRBJ1-6	-
ASRSTGAYEQY	TRBD1	TRBV6-1	TRBJ2-7	-
ASRRQGNTEAF	TRBD1	TRBV6-5	TRBJ1-1	-
AWSPMGAAAF	-	TRBV30	TRBJ1-1	-
ATSRAYRQASGNTIY	-	TRBV15	TRBJ1-3	-
ASSLSGQGARLGYT	TRBD1	TRBV27	TRBJ1-2	-
ASTDPGQGYGYT	TRBD1	TRBV19	TRBJ1-2	-
ASSNRGEQY	-	TRBV25-1	TRBJ2-7	-
ASSSGTRSTYTQY	TRBD2	TRBV7-8	TRBJ2-3	-
ASSIDAGETQY	-	TRBV19	TRBJ2-5	-
ASSQGVAMNTEAF	-	TRBV14	TRBJ1-1	-
ASSPPQGAYGYT	TRBD1	TRBV5-5	TRBJ1-2	-
AWSPTRDRLNEKLF	TRBD1	TRBV30	TRBJ1-4	-
ASSFQEAYNEQF	-	TRBV11-2	TRBJ2-1	-
ASSQSRIAEQY	-	TRBV14	TRBJ2-7	-
ASSLDGGGSYNEQF	TRBD2	TRBV11-3	TRBJ2-1	few
ASSQVNRQRNTEAF	-	TRBV4-3	TRBJ1-1	-
ASRPGGGTDTQY	-	TRBV28	TRBJ2-3	-
ASSVGVGQGNSPLH	TRBD1	TRBV9	TRBJ1-6	-
ASSLAVGGRGTYTIY	-	TRBV7-2	TRBJ1-3	few
ASNIGAGGETQY	-	TRBV6-1	TRBJ2-5	-
ASSLGTGTQGYT	-	TRBV5-1	TRBJ1-2	-
ASSPQGLAGGREQY	TRBD2	TRBV28	TRBJ2-7	-